This is a list of T cell receptor beta chains from one sample in a study of Tregs in tolerant kidney transplant recipients. Clones were sequenced by immunoSEQ multiplex PCR, and TCRdb holds only the in-frame ones, with some missing. The data show 90,000 or so clones, approximately 93% seen once. Specimen: CD4+ T cells from blood (PBMCs), collected 12 months after the transplant. All receptors derive from a human patient who received a combined kidney and bone marrow transplant. A subset of T cells may come from the graft donor. Both conserved end residues are part of each CDR3. Each record gives: J gene, clone size, V gene, D gene, CDR3 DNA, CDR3 protein. D genes are given only for firm matches. Clone size is not always given. Where it is, it says once, few, many or a class for expanded clones.

j_gene: TRBJ1-2
abundance: -
v_gene: TRBV27
d_gene: -
CDR3nt: TGTGCCAGCAGTTACCGGGAGGGAAAGATTGGCTACACCTTC
CDR3aa: CASSYREGKIGYTF

j_gene: TRBJ2-3
abundance: -
v_gene: TRBV19
d_gene: -
CDR3nt: TGTGCCAGTAGTATATCCGAACAGGTTATCAGCACAGATACGCAGTATTTT
CDR3aa: CASSISEQVISTDTQYF

j_gene: TRBJ2-2
abundance: -
v_gene: TRBV18
d_gene: -
CDR3nt: TGTGCCAGCTCACCACCGCAGGGGGAGCTGTTTTTT
CDR3aa: CASSPPQGELFF

j_gene: TRBJ1-1
abundance: -
v_gene: TRBV5-1
d_gene: -
CDR3nt: TGCGCCAGCAGCGGGGGGTCCAAACTATTAGGGAGGATGAACACTGAAGCTTTCTTT
CDR3aa: CASSGGSKLLGRMNTEAFF

j_gene: TRBJ2-3
abundance: -
v_gene: TRBV7-7
d_gene: -
CDR3nt: TGTGCCAGCAGCTTATCTAGTGGGGATACGCAGTATTTT
CDR3aa: CASSLSSGDTQYF

j_gene: TRBJ2-1
abundance: -
v_gene: TRBV30
d_gene: -
CDR3nt: TGTGCCTGGAGTACAGACGCATACAATGAGCAGTTCTTC
CDR3aa: CAWSTDAYNEQFF

j_gene: TRBJ2-2
abundance: -
v_gene: TRBV5-4
d_gene: -
CDR3nt: TGTGCCAGCAGCCCCGGGGGGCCCAACACCGGGGAGCTGTTTTTT
CDR3aa: CASSPGGPNTGELFF

j_gene: TRBJ1-1
abundance: -
v_gene: TRBV4-1
d_gene: -
CDR3nt: TGCGCCAGCAGCCAAGAATGGCGGTTACACACTGAAGCTTTCTTT
CDR3aa: CASSQEWRLHTEAFF

j_gene: TRBJ2-2
abundance: -
v_gene: TRBV19
d_gene: -
CDR3nt: TGTGCCAGTAGCGGACTACCTAAATCCGGGGAGCTGTTTTTT
CDR3aa: CASSGLPKSGELFF

j_gene: TRBJ2-3
abundance: -
v_gene: TRBV4-1
d_gene: -
CDR3nt: TGCGCCAGCAGCCAGTTTAGCGTGTGGACAGATACGCAGTATTTT
CDR3aa: CASSQFSVWTDTQYF

j_gene: TRBJ2-7
abundance: -
v_gene: TRBV7-8
d_gene: TRBD1
CDR3nt: TGTGCCAGCAGCCTTCTGCCGGACAGGGTGGGAGAGCAGTACTTC
CDR3aa: CASSLLPDRVGEQYF

j_gene: TRBJ1-2
abundance: -
v_gene: TRBV6-5
d_gene: -
CDR3nt: TGTGCCAGCAGTTACTCGAGAGCTAACTATGGCTACACCTTC
CDR3aa: CASSYSRANYGYTF

j_gene: TRBJ2-2
abundance: once
v_gene: TRBV6-1
d_gene: -
CDR3nt: TGTGCCAGGACTAGGTTACGTTCCGGGGAGCTGTTTTTT
CDR3aa: CARTRLRSGELFF

j_gene: TRBJ2-1
abundance: -
v_gene: TRBV4-3
d_gene: TRBD2
CDR3nt: TGCGCCAGCAGCCAAGATCCCACTAGCGGGAGTCTGGGGGAGCAGTTCTTC
CDR3aa: CASSQDPTSGSLGEQFF

j_gene: TRBJ2-7
abundance: once
v_gene: TRBV7-2
d_gene: TRBD2
CDR3nt: TGTGCCAGCAGCTTTAGCGGGAGCTCCTACGAGCAGTACTTC
CDR3aa: CASSFSGSSYEQYF

j_gene: TRBJ1-5
abundance: -
v_gene: TRBV9
d_gene: -
CDR3nt: TGTGCCAGCAGCGTAGGCGGGGATCGCAATCAGCCCCAGCATTTT
CDR3aa: CASSVGGDRNQPQHF

j_gene: TRBJ1-2
abundance: -
v_gene: TRBV5-1
d_gene: -
CDR3nt: TGCGCCAGCAGCCCGGGGGACTATGGCTACACCTTC
CDR3aa: CASSPGDYGYTF

j_gene: TRBJ1-2
abundance: -
v_gene: TRBV5-5
d_gene: -
CDR3nt: TGTGCCAGCAGCTTGGCCTGGGGGGACTATGGCTACACCTTC
CDR3aa: CASSLAWGDYGYTF

j_gene: TRBJ2-7
abundance: -
v_gene: TRBV10-3
d_gene: TRBD1
CDR3nt: TGTGCCATCAGATCGGGACAGGGGGCTCACGAGCAGTACTTC
CDR3aa: CAIRSGQGAHEQYF

j_gene: TRBJ2-6
abundance: once
v_gene: TRBV11-2
d_gene: -
CDR3nt: TGTGCCAGCAGCTTAGGGGGGCTCGGGGCCAACGTCCTGACTTTC
CDR3aa: CASSLGGLGANVLTF

j_gene: TRBJ2-5
abundance: -
v_gene: TRBV10-3
d_gene: -
CDR3nt: TGTGCCATCAGTGATCCGGGACTCCCATTTGAGACCCAGTACTTC
CDR3aa: CAISDPGLPFETQYF

j_gene: TRBJ2-2
abundance: -
v_gene: TRBV2
d_gene: -
CDR3nt: TGTGCCAGCAGTGTGGTTGCGGCGAACACCGGGGAGCTGTTTTTT
CDR3aa: CASSVVAANTGELFF

j_gene: TRBJ2-7
abundance: -
v_gene: TRBV18
d_gene: -
CDR3nt: TGTGCCAGCTCACCACGGCAAGAGGGGGTCGACGAGCAGTACTTC
CDR3aa: CASSPRQEGVDEQYF

j_gene: TRBJ2-7
abundance: -
v_gene: TRBV7-2
d_gene: TRBD1
CDR3nt: TGTGCCAGCAGCCCCCGGGACAGATTCTACGAGCAGTACTTC
CDR3aa: CASSPRDRFYEQYF

j_gene: TRBJ2-1
abundance: -
v_gene: TRBV2
d_gene: TRBD1
CDR3nt: TGTGCCAGCAGTGAGGCCGTAGACAGGGGATCCTACAATGAGCAGTTCTTC
CDR3aa: CASSEAVDRGSYNEQFF

j_gene: TRBJ2-3
abundance: -
v_gene: TRBV5-1
d_gene: TRBD2
CDR3nt: TGCGCCAGCAGCTTGTGGCGGGAGGTAGATACGCAGTATTTT
CDR3aa: CASSLWREVDTQYF

j_gene: TRBJ2-6
abundance: -
v_gene: TRBV9
d_gene: -
CDR3nt: TGTGCCAGCAGTCCCGGGGTTGGGGCCAACGTCCTGACTTTC
CDR3aa: CASSPGVGANVLTF

j_gene: TRBJ1-2
abundance: -
v_gene: TRBV7-2
d_gene: -
CDR3nt: TGTGCCAGCCCGCTTATGAACAGAGGCTACACCTTC
CDR3aa: CASPLMNRGYTF

j_gene: TRBJ2-7
abundance: -
v_gene: TRBV5-1
d_gene: -
CDR3nt: TGCGCCAGCAGCTTGACCCCTCCCGGGTCGCAGTACTTC
CDR3aa: CASSLTPPGSQYF

j_gene: TRBJ1-2
abundance: -
v_gene: TRBV5-1
d_gene: -
CDR3nt: TGCGCCAGCAGCTCCTCCGGACTCTCCTATGGCTACACCTTC
CDR3aa: CASSSSGLSYGYTF

j_gene: TRBJ2-7
abundance: -
v_gene: TRBV10-3
d_gene: TRBD1
CDR3nt: TGTGCCATCAGTGAGTCAGGGAGACAGGGGGGCTACTACGAGCAGTACTTC
CDR3aa: CAISESGRQGGYYEQYF

j_gene: TRBJ1-1
abundance: -
v_gene: TRBV28
d_gene: TRBD1
CDR3nt: TGTGCCAGCAGGAGCCGGGACAGGGGATTTGAAGCTTTCTTT
CDR3aa: CASRSRDRGFEAFF

j_gene: TRBJ2-7
abundance: -
v_gene: TRBV18
d_gene: TRBD1
CDR3nt: TGTGCCAGCTCACCAGCACTCCCGGGACAGACGATCTACGAGCAGTACTTC
CDR3aa: CASSPALPGQTIYEQYF

j_gene: TRBJ2-7
abundance: -
v_gene: TRBV5-4
d_gene: -
CDR3nt: TGTGCCAGCAGCTTGCCTAGCTCTAGTTACGAGCAGTACTTC
CDR3aa: CASSLPSSSYEQYF

j_gene: TRBJ1-2
abundance: -
v_gene: TRBV9
d_gene: TRBD1
CDR3nt: TGTGCCAGCAGCGAGGGGACAGGGAGTAACTATGGCTACACCTTC
CDR3aa: CASSEGTGSNYGYTF

j_gene: TRBJ2-7
abundance: -
v_gene: TRBV2
d_gene: TRBD1
CDR3nt: TGTGCCAAGACCGGGACAGGGGTTAACGAGCAGTACTTC
CDR3aa: CAKTGTGVNEQYF

j_gene: TRBJ2-1
abundance: few
v_gene: TRBV6-5
d_gene: -
CDR3nt: TGTGCCAGCAGTCAGAATGGCCCCACCTACAATGAGCAGTTCTTC
CDR3aa: CASSQNGPTYNEQFF

j_gene: TRBJ2-7
abundance: -
v_gene: TRBV6-6
d_gene: -
CDR3nt: TGTGCCAGCAGTTTAGGCAGGTCCTACGAGCAGTACTTC
CDR3aa: CASSLGRSYEQYF

j_gene: TRBJ2-1
abundance: -
v_gene: TRBV5-4
d_gene: -
CDR3nt: TGTGCCAGCAGCTCCGAGGGCAGGTTAAATGAGCAGTTCTTC
CDR3aa: CASSSEGRLNEQFF

j_gene: TRBJ1-1
abundance: few
v_gene: TRBV7-2
d_gene: -
CDR3nt: TGTGCCAGCTCGACAGACCCTATGAACACTGAAGCTTTCTTT
CDR3aa: CASSTDPMNTEAFF

j_gene: TRBJ2-5
abundance: -
v_gene: TRBV7-2
d_gene: TRBD2
CDR3nt: TGTGCCAGCAGCACCACTAGCGGGAGTTTTGAGACCCAGTACTTC
CDR3aa: CASSTTSGSFETQYF

j_gene: TRBJ2-7
abundance: -
v_gene: TRBV7-2
d_gene: TRBD2
CDR3nt: TGTGCCAGCAGCACGGGGACTATCCCCTACGAGCAGTACTTC
CDR3aa: CASSTGTIPYEQYF

j_gene: TRBJ1-2
abundance: -
v_gene: TRBV19
d_gene: TRBD1
CDR3nt: TGTGCCAGTAATACCGGGACAGGGAGATATGGCTACACCTTC
CDR3aa: CASNTGTGRYGYTF

j_gene: TRBJ2-1
abundance: -
v_gene: TRBV6-5
d_gene: -
CDR3nt: TGTGCCAGCATTCCCGCGGGAAGGGCCTACAATGAGCAGTTCTTC
CDR3aa: CASIPAGRAYNEQFF

j_gene: TRBJ1-4
abundance: -
v_gene: TRBV7-2
d_gene: -
CDR3nt: TGTGCCAGCAGCCCCGCGTGGGCCGAAAAACTGTTTTTT
CDR3aa: CASSPAWAEKLFF

j_gene: TRBJ1-5
abundance: -
v_gene: TRBV6-1
d_gene: -
CDR3nt: TGTGCCAGCAGGAGGGGCTCCACAGGGCAGCCCCAGCATTTT
CDR3aa: CASRRGSTGQPQHF

j_gene: TRBJ1-1
abundance: -
v_gene: TRBV28
d_gene: -
CDR3nt: TGTGCCAGCAGACGTCAGGGTTTCCGCACTGAAGCTTTCTTT
CDR3aa: CASRRQGFRTEAFF